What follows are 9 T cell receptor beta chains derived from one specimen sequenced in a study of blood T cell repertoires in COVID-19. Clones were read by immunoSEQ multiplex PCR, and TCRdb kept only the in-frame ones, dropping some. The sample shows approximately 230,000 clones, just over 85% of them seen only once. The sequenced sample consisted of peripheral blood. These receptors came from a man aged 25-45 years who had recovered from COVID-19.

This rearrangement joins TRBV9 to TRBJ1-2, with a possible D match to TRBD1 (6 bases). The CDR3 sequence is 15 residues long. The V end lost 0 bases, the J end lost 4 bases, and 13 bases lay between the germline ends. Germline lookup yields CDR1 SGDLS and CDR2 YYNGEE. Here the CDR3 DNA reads TGTGCCAGCAGCGTAGTAGTAGGGGGTGGCTATGGCTACACCTTC. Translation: CASSVVVGGGYGYTF.

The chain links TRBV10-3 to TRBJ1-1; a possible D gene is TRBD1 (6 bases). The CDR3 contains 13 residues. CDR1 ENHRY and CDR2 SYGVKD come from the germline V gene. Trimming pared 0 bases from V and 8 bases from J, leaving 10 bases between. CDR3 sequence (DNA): TGTGCCATCAGTGAGTCCGCAGGGACAGAAGCTTTCTTT. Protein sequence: CAISESAGTEAFF.

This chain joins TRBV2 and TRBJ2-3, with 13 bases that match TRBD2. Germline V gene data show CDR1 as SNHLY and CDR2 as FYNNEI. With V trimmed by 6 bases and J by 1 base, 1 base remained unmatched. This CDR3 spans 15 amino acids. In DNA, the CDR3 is TGTGCCAGCAGGGGACTAGCGGGGCGCACAGATACGCAGTATTTT. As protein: CASRGLAGRTDTQYF.

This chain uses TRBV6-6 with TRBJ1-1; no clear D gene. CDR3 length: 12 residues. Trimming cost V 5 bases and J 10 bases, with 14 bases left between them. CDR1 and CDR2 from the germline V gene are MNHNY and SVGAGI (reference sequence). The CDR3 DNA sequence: TGTGCCAGCAGTCGCCCCGAGGGTGCAGCTTTCTTT. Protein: CASSRPEGAAFF.

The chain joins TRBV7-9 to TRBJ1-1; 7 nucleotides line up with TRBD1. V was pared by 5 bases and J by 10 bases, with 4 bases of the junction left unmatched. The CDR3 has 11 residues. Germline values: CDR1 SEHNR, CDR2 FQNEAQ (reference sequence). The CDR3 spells CASSPGDRAFF. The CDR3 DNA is TGTGCCAGCAGCCCCGGGGACAGAGCTTTCTTT.

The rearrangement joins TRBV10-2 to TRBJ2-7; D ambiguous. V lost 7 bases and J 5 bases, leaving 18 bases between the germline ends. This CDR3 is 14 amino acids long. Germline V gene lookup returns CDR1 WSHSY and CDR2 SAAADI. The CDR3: CASNSPPLVHEQYF. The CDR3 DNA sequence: TGCGCCAGCAACTCTCCACCCCTCGTCCACGAGCAGTACTTC.

CDR3 sequence (DNA): TGTGCCAGCAGTTTCCAACAGGGGACGCTTCCCTACGAGCAGTACTTC. Protein: CASSFQQGTLPYEQYF. The rearrangement uses TRBV27 and TRBJ2-7; TRBD1 agrees at 7 bases. The germline V gene encodes CDR1 MNHEY and CDR2 SMNVEV (reference sequence). With 3 bases clipped from V and 2 bases from J, the junction kept 10 bases outside the gene matches. The CDR3 consists of 16 residues.

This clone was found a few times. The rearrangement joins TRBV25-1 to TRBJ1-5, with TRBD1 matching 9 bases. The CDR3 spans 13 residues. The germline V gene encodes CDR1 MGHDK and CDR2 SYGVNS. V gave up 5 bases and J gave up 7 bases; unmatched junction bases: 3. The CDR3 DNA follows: TGTGCCAGCAGTAGGGACAGGGACCAGCCCCAGCATTTT. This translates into CASSRDRDQPQHF.

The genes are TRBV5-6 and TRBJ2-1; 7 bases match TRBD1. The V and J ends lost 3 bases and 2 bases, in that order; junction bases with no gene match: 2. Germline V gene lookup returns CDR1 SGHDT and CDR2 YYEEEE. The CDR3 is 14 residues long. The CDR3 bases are TGTGCCAGCAGCTCAGGGGGTGCCTACAATGAGCAGTTCTTC. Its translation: CASSSGGAYNEQFF.